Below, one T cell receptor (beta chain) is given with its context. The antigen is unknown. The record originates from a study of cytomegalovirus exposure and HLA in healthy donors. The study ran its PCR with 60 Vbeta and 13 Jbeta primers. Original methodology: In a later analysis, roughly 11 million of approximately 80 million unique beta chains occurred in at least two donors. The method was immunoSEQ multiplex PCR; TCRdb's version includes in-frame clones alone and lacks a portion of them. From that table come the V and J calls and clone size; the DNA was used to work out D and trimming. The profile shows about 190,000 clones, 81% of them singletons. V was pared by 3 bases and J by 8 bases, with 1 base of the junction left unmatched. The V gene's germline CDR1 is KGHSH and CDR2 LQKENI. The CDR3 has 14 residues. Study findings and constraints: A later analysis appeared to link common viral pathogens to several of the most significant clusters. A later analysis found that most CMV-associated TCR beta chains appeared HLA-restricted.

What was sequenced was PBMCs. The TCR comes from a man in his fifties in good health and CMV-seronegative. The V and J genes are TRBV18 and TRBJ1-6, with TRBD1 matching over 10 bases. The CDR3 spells CASSPGTGDSPLHF. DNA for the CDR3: TGTGCCAGCTCACCGGGGACAGGGGATTCACCCCTCCACTTT.